A single sample is the source of the 27 T cell receptor beta chains below, sequenced in a study of T cell responses to AZD1222 COVID-19 vaccine. The protocol was immunoSEQ multiplex PCR, while the TCRdb copy is restricted to in-frame clones and leaves out a portion. This table has tens of thousands of clones, about 89% appearing once. The material sequenced was peripheral blood, taken on day 0 of AZD1222 vaccination. All receptors come from an adult in good health.

This rearrangement joins TRBV10-3 to TRBJ2-7; D could derive from TRBD1 or TRBD2 (5 bases each). V was trimmed by 8 bases and J by 4 bases, leaving 15 bases between them. The CDR3 runs 13 residues. Germline loops: CDR1 ENHRY, CDR2 SYGVKD. CDR3 nucleotide sequence: TGTGCCATCGGGACCTCAGACGGGTACGAGCAGTACTTC. This sequence encodes CAIGTSDGYEQYF.

The rearrangement links TRBV28 to TRBJ2-7; no definite D call. The CDR3 consists of 13 residues. Between the trimmed V and J ends, which lost 2 bases and 4 bases, there was a span of 9 bases. Germline V lookup: CDR1 MDHEN, CDR2 SYDVKM. The CDR3 region is CASSLISGYEQYF. DNA of the CDR3: TGTGCCAGCAGTTTAATTTCAGGATACGAGCAGTACTTC.

The table lists this clone with a count of one. The chain joins TRBV19 to TRBJ1-2; D remains unclear. CDR1 is LNHDA and CDR2 is SQIVND in the germline V gene (reference sequence). V dropped 5 bases and J dropped 8 bases, with 12 bases sitting between them. CDR3 length: 12 amino acids. The CDR3: CASSFGSEGYTF. The CDR3 DNA sequence: TGTGCCAGTAGTTTTGGGTCTGAGGGCTACACCTTC.

This sequence joins TRBV3-1 (or the pseudogene TRBV3-2) and TRBJ2-1, with TRBD2 matching over 12 bases. J was trimmed by 0 bases and V by 1 base; bases with no gene match: 10. Per germline, CDR1 LGHDT and CDR2 YNNKEL (reference sequence). The CDR3 runs 20 residues. CDR3 residues: CASSQALWTSGVSSYNEQFF. The CDR3 region has the DNA TGTGCCAGCAGCCAAGCCTTGTGGACTAGCGGGGTTAGCTCCTACAATGAGCAGTTCTTC.

The chain joins TRBV7-9 to TRBJ1-1; D not certain. CDR3 size: 14 residues. With 5 bases removed from V and 2 bases from J, the gap between germline ends came to 12 bases. Germline CDR1 is SEHNR and CDR2 is FQNEAQ (reference sequence). The CDR3: CASSPRTANTEAFF. In DNA form, the CDR3 reads TGTGCCAGCAGCCCCCGGACGGCAAACACTGAAGCTTTCTTT.

This clone was recorded once. The rearrangement joins TRBV7-2 to TRBJ2-7; maybe TRBD1 (6 bases). Deletions cut 4 bases from V and 6 bases from J, with 13 bases between. The V gene's germline CDR1 is SGHTA and CDR2 FQGNSA. The CDR3 contains 13 residues. The CDR3 region is CASSSPSRGEQYF. The CDR3 region has the DNA TGTGCCAGCAGCTCCCCCTCCAGGGGCGAGCAGTACTTC.

This clone has just a few counts. This chain joins TRBV14 and TRBJ2-7; maybe TRBD2 (5 bases). V was trimmed by 4 bases and J by 7 bases, leaving 14 bases between them. Germline V lookup: CDR1 SGHDN, CDR2 FVKESK. This CDR3 is 13 amino acids long. The CDR3: CASSPGLPGEQYF. CDR3 DNA sequence: TGTGCCAGCAGCCCCGGACTGCCCGGAGAGCAGTACTTC.

The chain employs TRBV19 and TRBJ1-5; D gene unclear. Germline CDR1 and CDR2: LNHDA and SQIVND (reference sequence). V was trimmed by 11 bases and J by 5 bases, leaving 19 bases between them. The CDR3 has 14 amino acids. The CDR3 DNA reads as TGTGCCGTGTGGGAGAGGGAGGGCGATCAGCCCCAGCATTTT. It encodes CAVWEREGDQPQHF.

The chain uses TRBV29-1 and TRBJ1-2, with D possibly being TRBD1 (6 bases). Trimming took off 7 bases at V and 0 bases at J, with 18 bases between the two ends. The CDR3 totals 15 residues. CDR1 is SQVTM and CDR2 is ANQGSEA in the germline V gene. The CDR3 bases are TGCAGCGGGCAGATGGTGGCAGGGGCTAACTATGGCTACACCTTC. It yields the protein CSGQMVAGANYGYTF.

This chain links TRBV5-5 with TRBJ2-3; perhaps TRBD2 as D (5 bases). V was cut by 4 bases and J by 2 bases, with 14 bases left in between. Germline assignment: CDR1 SGHKS and CDR2 YYEKEE (reference sequence). The CDR3 extends over 15 amino acids. In DNA, the CDR3 is TGTGCCAGCAGCCGGGTCCCGGGAACCACAGATACGCAGTATTTT. Translation gives CASSRVPGTTDTQYF.

In this sample, this clone turned up once. V and J are TRBV23-1 and TRBJ2-2; 12 nucleotides line up with TRBD1. TRBV23-1 is flagged as an ORF with uncertain function. The CDR3 extends over 18 amino acids. V was pared by 3 bases and J by 2 bases, with 7 bases of the junction left unmatched. In nucleotides, the CDR3 is TGCGCCAGCAGTCAGGGACAGGGGGCCCGCCAAAACACCGGGGAGCTGTTTTTT. It specifies CASSQGQGARQNTGELFF.

V usage is TRBV4-2 and J usage is TRBJ2-2; D possibly corresponds to TRBD1 (5 bases). CDR3 size: 18 residues. Germline loops: CDR1 LGHNA, CDR2 YNFKEQ. V lost 3 bases to trimming and J lost 1 base, with 18 bases between them. The CDR3 DNA reads TGTGCCAGCAGCCATAAGCCAGCTCCAGGGTTGAACACCGGGGAGCTGTTTTTT. Its protein product is CASSHKPAPGLNTGELFF.

This chain connects TRBV10-3 to TRBJ2-3; D might be TRBD1 (5 bases). This CDR3 contains 16 residues. CDR1 is ENHRY, CDR2 SYGVKD, per germline. Trimming stripped 4 bases from V and 4 bases from J, with 18 bases between. As DNA, the CDR3 is TGTGCCATCAGTGTATCCAGGGAACGGATCCCAGATACGCAGTATTTT. Protein sequence: CAISVSRERIPDTQYF.

The rearrangement uses TRBV6-5 and TRBJ2-7; D is possibly TRBD2 (6 bases). Germline-derived CDR1 and CDR2 are MNHEY and SVGAGI. V lost 7 bases and J 3 bases, leaving 19 bases between the germline ends. CDR3 length: 15 residues. CDR3 DNA: TGTGCCAGCAACCAACAGAGTGGGAGGAACTACGAGCAGTACTTC. Translated: CASNQQSGRNYEQYF.

CDR3 sequence (DNA): TGTGCCACCCCCGCCGCAATCAAGATCGGGGAGCTGTTTTTT. This codes for CATPAAIKIGELFF. V and J are TRBV7-9 and TRBJ2-2, with unresolved D. Germline CDR1 SEHNR, CDR2 FQNEAQ (reference sequence). V shed 10 bases and J shed 7 bases, with 19 bases lying between them. The CDR3 extends over 14 amino acids.

The rearrangement joins TRBV4-2 to TRBJ1-2, with TRBD1 identical over 12 bases. The CDR3 covers 21 residues. Trimming took 4 bases from V and 1 from J; bases not matched to a gene: 19. Germline V CDR1 and CDR2: LGHNA, YNFKEQ. CDR3: CASSPRFNRRDRGLRNYGYTF. The CDR3 DNA follows: TGTGCCAGCAGCCCGCGGTTTAATCGACGGGACAGGGGGCTTCGTAACTATGGCTACACCTTC.

In this sample, this clone turned up once. V gene TRBV19 combines with J gene TRBJ2-3; D may be TRBD2 (7 bases). The CDR3 is 14 residues long. V lost 6 bases and J 2 bases, leaving 12 bases between the germline ends. The germline CDR1 and CDR2 sequences are LNHDA and SQIVND (reference sequence). The CDR3 DNA is TGTGCCAGTAGCGGGGGGCGGTTCACAGATACGCAGTATTTT. This codes for CASSGGRFTDTQYF.

This sequence joins TRBV12-3 or TRBV12-4 and TRBJ2-7; maybe TRBD1 (6 bases). CDR3 length equals 12 residues. V lost 6 bases to trimming and J lost 7 bases, with 13 bases between them. The CDR3 nucleotides are TGTGCCAGCAGCTATACAGGGATTGAGCAGTACTTC. Residues: CASSYTGIEQYF.

V and J are TRBV19 and TRBJ2-1; D remains unclear. V was pared by 6 bases and J by 7 bases, with 10 bases between. In germline, CDR1 is LNHDA, CDR2 SQIVND (reference sequence). This CDR3 is built from 12 residues. CDR3 bases: TGTGCCAGTAGCCCTACCAAGAATGAGCAGTTCTTC. Residues: CASSPTKNEQFF.

This chain links TRBV6-5 with TRBJ2-2; D gene unclear. CDR1 and CDR2 (germline): MNHEY, SVGAGI. CDR3 length equals 14 residues. Trimming took off 6 bases at V and 3 bases at J, with 11 bases between the two ends. CDR3 bases: TGTGCCAGCAGCACGGACCCTTACACCGGGGAGCTGTTTTTT. It yields the protein CASSTDPYTGELFF.

The table lists this clone with a count of one. This rearrangement joins TRBV2 to TRBJ2-2; TRBD2 matches 11 bases. This CDR3 has 14 residues. Unmatched junction bases numbered 3, after V lost 6 bases and J lost 6 bases. CDR1 is SNHLY, CDR2 FYNNEI, per germline. The CDR3 DNA reads as TGTGCCAGCAGGACTAGCGGGGCCCCCGGGGAGCTGTTTTTT. Its translation: CASRTSGAPGELFF.

The rearrangement joins TRBV5-1 to TRBJ1-1, with D perhaps TRBD1 (5 bases). This CDR3 region has 14 residues. CDR1 and CDR2 from the germline V gene are SGHRS and YFSETQ. V gave up 0 bases and J gave up 3 bases, with 9 bases separating them. The CDR3 coding sequence is TGCGCCAGCAGCTTGGAGCAGGGATACACTGAAGCTTTCTTT. It yields the protein CASSLEQGYTEAFF.

This chain connects TRBV5-1 to TRBJ1-2; D gene ambiguous. The CDR3 runs 14 residues. V was clipped by 2 bases and J by 2 bases, with 10 bases between them. Per the germline V gene, CDR1 is SGHRS and CDR2 is YFSETQ. CDR3 sequence reads: CASSLSAENYGYTF. As DNA, the CDR3 is TGCGCCAGCAGCTTAAGTGCAGAAAACTATGGCTACACCTTC.

The chain has TRBV7-2 and TRBJ2-2; D uncertain. Germline CDR1 and CDR2: SGHTA and FQGNSA. V lost 3 bases, J lost 2 bases, and 1 base lay in between. The CDR3 sequence is 12 residues long. The CDR3 DNA reads TGTGCCAGCAGCTTTAACACCGGGGAGCTGTTTTTT. This encodes CASSFNTGELFF.

This chain connects TRBV5-1 to TRBJ1-2, with 7 bases fitting TRBD1. The CDR3 runs to 17 residues. Per the germline V gene, CDR1 is SGHRS and CDR2 is YFSETQ. V lost 0 bases to trimming and J lost 0 bases; unmatched junction nucleotides: 8. In DNA, the CDR3 is TGCGCCAGCAGCTTGGGGTATACGGGACAGACTAACTATGGCTACACCTTC. Protein product: CASSLGYTGQTNYGYTF.

This chain links TRBV7-6 with TRBJ2-3, with a weak D call TRBD2 (5 bases). CDR1 and CDR2 from the germline V gene are SGHVS and FNYEAQ. V lost 6 bases and J lost 4, with 20 bases in between. The CDR3 is 16 amino acids. CDR3 coding DNA: TGTGCCAGCAGTTCAACGGTCGGAGACGGGGCAGATACGCAGTATTTT. Its protein is CASSSTVGDGADTQYF.

Points on this clone: Other nucleotide sequences in the sample specify the same CDR3. The chain links TRBV21-1 to TRBJ1-4; TRBD1 was called by the table and not checked on the DNA. TRBV21-1 is termed a pseudogene. CDR3 size: 15 residues. The CDR3 DNA reads as TGTGCCAGCAGCAAAGAGGCAGGGGGCGTTGAAAAACTGTTTTTT. Protein sequence: CASSKEAGGVEKLFF.